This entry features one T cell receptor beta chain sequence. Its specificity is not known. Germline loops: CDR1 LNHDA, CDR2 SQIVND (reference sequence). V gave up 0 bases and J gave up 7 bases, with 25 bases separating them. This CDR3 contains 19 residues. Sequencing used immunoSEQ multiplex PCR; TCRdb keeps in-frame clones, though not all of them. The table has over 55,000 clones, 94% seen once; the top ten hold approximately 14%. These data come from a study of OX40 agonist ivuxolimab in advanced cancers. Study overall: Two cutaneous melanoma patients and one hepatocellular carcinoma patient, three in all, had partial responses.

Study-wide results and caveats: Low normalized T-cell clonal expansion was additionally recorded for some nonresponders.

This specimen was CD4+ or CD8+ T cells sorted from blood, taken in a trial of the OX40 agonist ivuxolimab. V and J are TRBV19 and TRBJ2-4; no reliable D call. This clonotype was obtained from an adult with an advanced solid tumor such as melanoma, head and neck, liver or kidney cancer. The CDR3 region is CASSIDDNPDKRRGNIQYF. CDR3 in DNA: TGTGCCAGTAGTATAGACGACAACCCTGACAAACGACGTGGGAACATTCAGTACTTC.